This T cell receptor (beta chain) is from a study of siplizumab effects on memory and regulatory T cells. Around 10^5 TCR templates per sample were sequenced. TCRdb's table, derived via immunoSEQ multiplex PCR, lists solely in-frame clones and lacks some. Of approximately 100,000 clones detected, 92% appear once; the ten largest clones hold around 0.68%. The CDR3 contains 12 residues. V lost 0 bases and J 6 bases, leaving 4 bases between the germline ends. The germline CDR1 and CDR2 sequences are SGHDT and YYEEEE. The chain joins TRBV5-6 to TRBJ1-5; D is unresolved. The clonotype comes from a human donor in good health. The source material was Tregs sorted from blood. This chain's CDR3 is CASSLAGQPQHF. In nucleotides, the CDR3 is TGTGCCAGCAGCTTGGCCGGTCAGCCCCAGCATTTT.